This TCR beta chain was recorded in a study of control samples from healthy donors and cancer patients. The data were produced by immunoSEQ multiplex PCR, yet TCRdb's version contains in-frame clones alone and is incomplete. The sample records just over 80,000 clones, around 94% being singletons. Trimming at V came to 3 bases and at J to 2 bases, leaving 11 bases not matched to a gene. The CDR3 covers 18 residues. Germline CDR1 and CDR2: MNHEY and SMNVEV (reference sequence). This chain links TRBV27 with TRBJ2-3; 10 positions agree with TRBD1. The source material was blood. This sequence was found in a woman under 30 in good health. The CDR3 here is CASSLDRGFIFTTDTQYF. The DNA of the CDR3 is TGTGCCAGCAGTTTGGACAGGGGGTTCATCTTTACCACAGATACGCAGTATTTT.